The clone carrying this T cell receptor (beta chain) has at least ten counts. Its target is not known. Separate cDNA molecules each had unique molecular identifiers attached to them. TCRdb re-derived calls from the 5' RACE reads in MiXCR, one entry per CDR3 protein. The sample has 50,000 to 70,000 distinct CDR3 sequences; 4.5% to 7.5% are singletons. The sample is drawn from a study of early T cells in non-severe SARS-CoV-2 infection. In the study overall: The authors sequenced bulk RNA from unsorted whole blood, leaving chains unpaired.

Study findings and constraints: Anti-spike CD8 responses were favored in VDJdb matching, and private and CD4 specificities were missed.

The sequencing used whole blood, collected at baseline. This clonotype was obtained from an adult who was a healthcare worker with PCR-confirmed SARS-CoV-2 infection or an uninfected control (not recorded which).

The CDR3, as DNA: TGCAGCGTTCCAACAGGGAGCTCCTACAATGAGCAGTTCTTC. This encodes CSVPTGSSYNEQFF. The chain carries TRBV29-1 and TRBJ2-1; TRBD1 might be the D (6 bases). Germline V gene data show CDR1 as SQVTM and CDR2 as ANQGSEA. CDR3 length equals 14 residues. V was clipped by 5 bases and J by 0 bases, with 11 bases between them.